This TCR beta chain was documented in a study of shared clonotypes between healthy human individuals. About this clone itself: What it binds is unknown.

Findings and caveats of the study: Sampling included only blood; tissue repertoires likely differ.

DNA from unsorted PBMC was sequenced on ten immunoSEQ deep assay plates. Using immunoSEQ multiplex PCR, the repertoire was profiled, and TCRdb retains in-frame clones only, with some absent. The sample comprises about 490,000 clones, around 80% of which are singletons, and 13% rests with the top ten. CDR3 length: 16 amino acids. Germline CDR1 LGHNA, CDR2 YNFKEQ. The V gene is TRBV4-2, the J gene TRBJ2-5; 7 nucleotides align to TRBD2. The end of the DNA fits TRBJ2-7 better, so the J call may be wrong. The sequenced material came from PBMCs. This clonotype originated in a woman aged 40 to 55 in good health. Some clones in this sample may be carry-over from other donors' samples. The CDR3 coding sequence is TGTGCCAGCAGCCAAGCCTGGCGGGGGAGCTCCTACGAGCAGTACTTC. This sequence encodes CASSQAWRGSSYEQYF.